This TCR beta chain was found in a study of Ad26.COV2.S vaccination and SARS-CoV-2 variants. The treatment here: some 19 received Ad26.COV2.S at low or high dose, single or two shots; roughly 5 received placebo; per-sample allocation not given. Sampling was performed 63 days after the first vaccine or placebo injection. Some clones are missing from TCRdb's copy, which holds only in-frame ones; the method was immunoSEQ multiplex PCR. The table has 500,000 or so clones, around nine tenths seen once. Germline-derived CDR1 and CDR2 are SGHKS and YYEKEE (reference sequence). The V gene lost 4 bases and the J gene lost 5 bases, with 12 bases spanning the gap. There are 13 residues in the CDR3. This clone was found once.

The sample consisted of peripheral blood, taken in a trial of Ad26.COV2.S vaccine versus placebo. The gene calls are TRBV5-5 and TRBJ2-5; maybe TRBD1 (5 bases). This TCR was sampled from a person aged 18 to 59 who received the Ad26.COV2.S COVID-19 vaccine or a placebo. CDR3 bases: TGTGCCAGCAGCCAGGGCTTGTTCGAGACCCAGTACTTC. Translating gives CASSQGLFETQYF.